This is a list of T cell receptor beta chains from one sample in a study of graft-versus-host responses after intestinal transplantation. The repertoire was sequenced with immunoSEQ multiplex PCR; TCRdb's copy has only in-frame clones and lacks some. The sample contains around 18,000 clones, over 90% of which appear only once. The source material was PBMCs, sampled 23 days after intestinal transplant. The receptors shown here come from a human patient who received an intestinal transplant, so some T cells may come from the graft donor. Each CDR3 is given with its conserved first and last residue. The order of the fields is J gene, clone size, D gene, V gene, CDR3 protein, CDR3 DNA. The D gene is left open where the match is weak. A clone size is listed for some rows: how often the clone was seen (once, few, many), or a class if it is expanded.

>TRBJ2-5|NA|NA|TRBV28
CASEQGGETQYF
TGTGCCAGCGAACAGGGCGGGGAGACCCAGTACTTC
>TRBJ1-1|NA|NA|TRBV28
CASRPVVRVTEAFF
TGTGCCAGCCGCCCGGTGGTGCGGGTCACTGAAGCTTTCTTT
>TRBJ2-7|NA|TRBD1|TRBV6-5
CAIPGTGAYEQYF
TGTGCCATCCCCGGGACAGGAGCCTACGAGCAGTACTTC
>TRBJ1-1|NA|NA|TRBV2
CASSEAPFGVDTEAFF
TGTGCCAGCAGTGAAGCCCCATTTGGGGTAGACACTGAAGCTTTCTTT
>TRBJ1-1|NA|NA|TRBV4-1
CASSLILGEEAFF
TGCGCCAGCAGCCTTATTTTAGGAGAAGAAGCTTTCTTT
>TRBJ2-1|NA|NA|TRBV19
CASSIAQTYNEQFF
TGTGCCAGTAGTATTGCACAGACCTACAATGAGCAGTTCTTC
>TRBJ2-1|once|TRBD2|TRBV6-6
CASSLDSGSAAQFF
TGTGCCAGCAGTCTAGATAGCGGGAGCGCTGCGCAGTTCTTC
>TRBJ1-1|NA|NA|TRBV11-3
CASSFGGYTEAFF
TGTGCCAGCAGCTTTGGAGGGTACACTGAAGCTTTCTTT
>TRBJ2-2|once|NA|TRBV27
CASSFGRTPLTGELFF
TGTGCCAGCAGTTTTGGTCGGACCCCCCTCACCGGGGAGCTGTTTTTT
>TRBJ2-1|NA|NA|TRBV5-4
CASTRLGNEQFF
TGTGCCAGCACGAGGCTAGGGAATGAGCAGTTCTTC
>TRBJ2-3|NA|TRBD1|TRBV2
CASSEGTGFSTDTQYF
TGTGCCAGCAGTGAAGGGACAGGGTTTAGCACAGATACGCAGTATTTT
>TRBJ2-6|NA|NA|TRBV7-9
CASSLTETGANVLTF
TGTGCCAGCAGCTTGACGGAAACTGGGGCCAACGTCCTGACTTTC
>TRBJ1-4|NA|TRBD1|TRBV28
CASSQTGGSNEKLFF
TGTGCCAGCAGCCAGACAGGGGGAAGTAATGAAAAACTGTTTTTT
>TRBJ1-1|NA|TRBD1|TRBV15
CATSKGQENTEAFF
TGTGCCACCAGCAAAGGACAGGAGAACACTGAAGCTTTCTTT
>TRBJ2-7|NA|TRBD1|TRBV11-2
CASSFTGTVLLYEQYF
TGTGCCAGCAGCTTCACCGGGACAGTTTTACTCTACGAGCAGTACTTC
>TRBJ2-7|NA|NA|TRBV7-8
CASSLETTGTRYEQYF
TGTGCCAGCAGCCTAGAGACAACAGGGACTCGCTACGAGCAGTACTTC
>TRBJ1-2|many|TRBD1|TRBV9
CASSVGGGPGVGYTF
TGTGCCAGCAGCGTAGGAGGGGGCCCGGGGGTTGGCTACACCTTC